This record looks at one TCR beta chain sequence and its context. Its cognate antigen is unknown. This record belongs to a study of response to subunit inactivated influenza vaccine. Whole-study results and caveats: Each seasonal influenza vaccination, the authors suggested, recruits few new T cells.

After removal of 8 bases from V and 2 bases from J, the junction contained 7 bases not matched to a gene. The CDR3 runs 14 residues. Germline-derived CDR1 and CDR2 are MNHNS and SASEGT. TCRdb reprocessed the RT-PCR reads via MiXCR and lists one record per CDR3 protein. The table has hundreds of thousands of distinct CDR3 sequences, more than 15% seen once. The clonotype was recovered from a man aged 45 to 65 who received an inactivated influenza vaccine. The sequencing used PBMCs from blood, collected less than 13 days after vaccination. The J gene is TRBJ2-7, the V gene TRBV6-1; TRBD1 matches 9 bases. CDR3 bases: TGTGCCAGCCTGGACAGGGGACTTGCCTACGAGCAGTACTTC. Translating it yields CASLDRGLAYEQYF.